This entry lists 13 T cell receptor beta chains sequenced from one sample in a study of cytomegalovirus exposure and HLA in healthy donors. The PCR had 60 Vbeta and 13 Jbeta primers. Profiled with immunoSEQ multiplex PCR; TCRdb holds only in-frame clones, not every one. The table lists 150,000 to 200,000 clones, around 86% of them singletons. Sequenced: PBMCs. These receptors were collected from a young woman in good health and CMV-seronegative.

The chain combines TRBV29-1 with TRBJ1-1, with 8 bases that match TRBD1. Germline values: CDR1 SQVTM, CDR2 ANQGSEA. Losses at the gene ends were 7 bases for V and 0 bases for J; bases not matched to a gene: 7. This CDR3 region has 14 residues. CDR3 coding DNA: TGCAGCGCCAAGGGACAGGCAATGAACACTGAAGCTTTCTTT. This gives the protein CSAKGQAMNTEAFF.

This rearrangement joins TRBV4-1 to TRBJ2-2; D perhaps matches TRBD2 (7 bases). CDR3 length: 16 amino acids. Trimming removed 5 bases from V and 5 bases from J, with 18 bases in between. CDR1 MGHRA and CDR2 YSYEKL come from the germline V gene. The chain's CDR3 is CASSFWGGGGTGELFF. CDR3 sequence (DNA): TGCGCCAGCAGCTTCTGGGGAGGGGGAGGGACCGGGGAGCTGTTTTTT.

V is TRBV19 and J is TRBJ2-3, with 10 nucleotides matching TRBD2. With V trimmed by 8 bases and J by 5 bases, 7 bases remained unmatched. Germline lookup yields CDR1 LNHDA and CDR2 SQIVND (reference sequence). The CDR3 has 14 amino acids. CDR3 coding DNA: TGTGCCAGTTCGGAGCGGGGGGGCGAAGATACGCAGTATTTT. The encoded protein is CASSERGGEDTQYF.

In this sample, this clone turned up once. J is TRBJ2-1 and V is TRBV2; TRBD2 aligns across 10 bases. The J segment lost 3 bases and the V segment lost 3 bases, leaving 2 bases of the junction unmatched. The CDR3 covers 15 residues. CDR1 is SNHLY and CDR2 is FYNNEI in the germline V gene. For the CDR3, the DNA is TGTGCCAGCAGTGATAGCGGGGGGAGCTACAATGAGCAGTTCTTC. This translates into CASSDSGGSYNEQFF.

The rearrangement links TRBV12-5 to TRBJ1-1; perhaps TRBD1 as D (5 bases). The CDR3 has 14 residues. Trimming took 2 bases from V and 5 from J, leaving 12 bases between them. Germline lookup yields CDR1 LGHNT and CDR2 FRNRAP. The CDR3 nucleotides are TGTGCTAGTGGTTTGTCCTGGGGCGAGACTGAAGCTTTCTTT. This codes for CASGLSWGETEAFF.

V gene TRBV18 combines with J gene TRBJ2-1; TRBD2 aligns across 8 bases. V was pared by 1 base and J by 7 bases, with 9 bases of the junction left unmatched. Per germline, CDR1 KGHSH and CDR2 LQKENI. The CDR3 consists of 16 residues. The CDR3 DNA reads TGTGCCAGCTCACCACAGGAAGCGGGAGTGAGAAATGAGCAGTTCTTC. It yields the protein CASSPQEAGVRNEQFF.

This chain joins TRBV27 and TRBJ2-3, with 11 nucleotides matching TRBD2. Trimming at V came to 11 bases and at J to 3 bases, leaving 4 bases not matched to a gene. This CDR3 is 13 amino acids long. The germline gives CDR1 MNHEY, CDR2 SMNVEV (reference sequence). CDR3 sequence (DNA): TGTGCCTCGACTAGCGGGAATACAGATACGCAGTATTTT. It encodes CASTSGNTDTQYF.

The genes are TRBV29-1 and TRBJ2-1; 9 bases are a match to TRBD2. The CDR3 runs 15 residues. CDR1 and CDR2 from the germline V gene are SQVTM and ANQGSEA. The V segment lost 4 bases and the J segment 8 bases; nucleotides outside the gene matches: 12. The CDR3 here is CSVVGGTSLNDEQFF. The CDR3 nucleotides read TGCAGCGTTGTTGGTGGGACTAGCCTCAACGATGAGCAGTTCTTC.

The V call is TRBV6-5, the J call TRBJ1-5; TRBD1 matches 8 bases. The trim removed 6 bases at V and 4 bases at J, leaving 5 bases unmatched. CDR1 and CDR2 (germline): MNHEY, SVGAGI. The CDR3 spans 14 residues. Here the CDR3 reads CASRPGTGNQPQHF. The CDR3 DNA sequence: TGTGCCAGCAGACCCGGGACAGGAAATCAGCCCCAGCATTTT.

The chain carries TRBV6-6 and TRBJ1-1, with a possible D match to TRBD1 (5 bases). This CDR3 contains 15 residues. Germline V gene data show CDR1 as MNHNY and CDR2 as SVGAGI (reference sequence). V lost 0 bases and J lost 8, with 16 bases in between. In DNA, the CDR3 is TGTGCCAGCAGTTACTCGGAAGGGGCCGGTTTCGAAGCTTTCTTT. It is translated as CASSYSEGAGFEAFF.

A few counts support this clone. The chain links TRBV10-3 to TRBJ2-5, with 9 bases that match TRBD1. Germline loops: CDR1 ENHRY, CDR2 SYGVKD. Trimming took 4 bases from V and 5 from J; bases not matched to a gene: 5. The length of the CDR3 is 14 residues. This CDR3 reads CAISGGTGQETQYF. The CDR3 DNA is TGTGCCATCAGTGGCGGGACAGGGCAGGAGACCCAGTACTTC.

The rearrangement uses TRBV4-2 and TRBJ1-6; D is undetermined. This CDR3 is built from 14 residues. V gave up 2 bases and J gave up 6 bases, with 8 bases separating them. The germline V gene encodes CDR1 LGHNA and CDR2 YNFKEQ. CDR3 in DNA: TGTGCCAGCAGCCAATCGCAGGTTAATTCACCCCTCCACTTT. This encodes CASSQSQVNSPLHF.

This chain uses TRBV4-3 with TRBJ2-5; TRBD2 matches 8 bases. Trimming took 3 bases from V and 5 from J; bases not matched to a gene: 8. Germline V lookup: CDR1 LGHNA, CDR2 YSLEER. There are 15 residues in the CDR3. This CDR3 reads CASSHPGASGETQYF. The CDR3 region has the DNA TGCGCCAGCAGCCACCCTGGGGCTAGCGGGGAGACCCAGTACTTC.